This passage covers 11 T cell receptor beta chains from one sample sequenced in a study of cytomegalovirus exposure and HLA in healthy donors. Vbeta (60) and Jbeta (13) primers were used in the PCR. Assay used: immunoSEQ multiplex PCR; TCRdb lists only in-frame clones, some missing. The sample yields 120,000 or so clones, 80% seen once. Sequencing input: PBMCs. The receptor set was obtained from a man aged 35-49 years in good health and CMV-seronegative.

The CDR3 DNA reads TGTGCCAGTTGGGCCAGGGAACACGAGCAGTACTTC. Encoded protein: CASWAREHEQYF. This sequence joins TRBV28 and TRBJ2-7; a weak D match, TRBD1 (5 bases). Trimming took off 9 bases at V and 5 bases at J, with 14 bases between the two ends. This CDR3 contains 12 residues. The germline V gene has CDR1 MDHEN and CDR2 SYDVKM.

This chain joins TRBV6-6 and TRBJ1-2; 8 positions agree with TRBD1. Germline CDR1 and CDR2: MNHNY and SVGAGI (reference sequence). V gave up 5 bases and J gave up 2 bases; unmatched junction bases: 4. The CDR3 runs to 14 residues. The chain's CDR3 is CASSGRQGNYGYTF. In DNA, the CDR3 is TGTGCCAGCAGTGGAAGACAGGGGAACTATGGCTACACCTTC.

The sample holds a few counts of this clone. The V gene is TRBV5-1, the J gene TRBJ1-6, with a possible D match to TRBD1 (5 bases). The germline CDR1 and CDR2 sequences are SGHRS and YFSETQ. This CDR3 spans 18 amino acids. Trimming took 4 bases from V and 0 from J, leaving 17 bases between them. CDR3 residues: CASSRAMDTSSYNSPLHF. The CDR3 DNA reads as TGCGCCAGCAGCCGAGCAATGGACACATCCTCCTATAATTCACCCCTCCACTTT.

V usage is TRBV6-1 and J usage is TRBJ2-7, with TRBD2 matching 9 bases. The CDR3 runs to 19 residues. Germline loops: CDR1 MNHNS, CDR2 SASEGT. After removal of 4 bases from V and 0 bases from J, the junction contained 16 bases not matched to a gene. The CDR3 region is CASSARARLAAFSSYEQYF. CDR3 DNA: TGTGCCAGCAGTGCGAGGGCACGACTAGCGGCTTTTAGCTCCTACGAGCAGTACTTC.

The CDR3 nucleotides read TGTGCCAGCAGTTACGGGACAGGGATCACAGATACGCAGTATTTT. Its protein is CASSYGTGITDTQYF. The chain combines TRBV6-5 with TRBJ2-3, with TRBD1 identical over 9 bases. The germline gives CDR1 MNHEY, CDR2 SVGAGI. Trimming at V came to 2 bases and at J to 2 bases, leaving 2 bases not matched to a gene. The CDR3 is made up of 15 amino acids.

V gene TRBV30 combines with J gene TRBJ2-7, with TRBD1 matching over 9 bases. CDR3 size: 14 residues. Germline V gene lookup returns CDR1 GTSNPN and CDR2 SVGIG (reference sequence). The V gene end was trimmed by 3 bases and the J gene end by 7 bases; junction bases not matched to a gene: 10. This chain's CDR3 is CAWSPGTGLGEQYF. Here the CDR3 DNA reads TGTGCCTGGAGCCCGGGGACAGGGTTGGGTGAGCAGTACTTC.

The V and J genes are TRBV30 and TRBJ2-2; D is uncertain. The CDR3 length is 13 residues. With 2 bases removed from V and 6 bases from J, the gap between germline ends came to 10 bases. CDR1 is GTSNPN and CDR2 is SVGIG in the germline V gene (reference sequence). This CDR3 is CAWSPRSSGELFF. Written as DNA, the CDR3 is TGTGCCTGGAGTCCCAGATCATCCGGGGAGCTGTTTTTT.

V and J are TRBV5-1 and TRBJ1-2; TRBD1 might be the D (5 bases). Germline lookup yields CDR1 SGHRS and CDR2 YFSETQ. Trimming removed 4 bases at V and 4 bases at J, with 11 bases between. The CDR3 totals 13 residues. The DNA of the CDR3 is TGCGCCAGCAGCCTTGACAGATCCTATGGCTACACCTTC. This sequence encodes CASSLDRSYGYTF.

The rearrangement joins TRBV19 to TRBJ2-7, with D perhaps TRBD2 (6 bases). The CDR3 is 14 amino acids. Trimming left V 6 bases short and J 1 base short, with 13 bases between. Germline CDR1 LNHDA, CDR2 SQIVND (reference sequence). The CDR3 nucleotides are TGTGCCAGTAGGATGACGGGGACTTCCTACGAGCAGTACTTC. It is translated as CASRMTGTSYEQYF.

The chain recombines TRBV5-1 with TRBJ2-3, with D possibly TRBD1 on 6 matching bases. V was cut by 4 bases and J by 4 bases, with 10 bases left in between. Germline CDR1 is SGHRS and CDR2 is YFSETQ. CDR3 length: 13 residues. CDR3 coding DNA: TGCGCCAGCAGCCGGGACAACGCAGATACGCAGTATTTT. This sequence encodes CASSRDNADTQYF.

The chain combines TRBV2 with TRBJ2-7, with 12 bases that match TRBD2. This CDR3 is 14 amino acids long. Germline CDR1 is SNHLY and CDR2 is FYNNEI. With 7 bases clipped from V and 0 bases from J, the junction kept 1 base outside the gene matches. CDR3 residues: CASTGLAGSYEQYF. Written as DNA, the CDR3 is TGTGCCAGCACGGGACTAGCGGGCTCCTACGAGCAGTACTTC.